This TCR beta chain was sequenced during a study of beta chain features in type 1 diabetes. Study-wide findings and caveats: Patients with type 1 diabetes showed fewer VDJ junction insertions and more deletions.

The authors reverse transcribed all of the isolated RNA, so sequencing captured expressed TCRB transcripts. Libraries were prepared by immunoSEQ multiplex PCR; TCRdb keeps only in-frame clonotypes and omits some of them. The sample lists a few hundred thousand clones; 13% to 15% were seen once. About this clone: The antigen is not known.

The sequenced material came from central memory CD4+ T cells from blood. The origin of this receptor is a man younger than 40 in good health.

The CDR3 region has the DNA TGTGCCAGCAGCACTCCGGGCCGGTCGGGCAATGAGCAGTTCTTC. It encodes CASSTPGRSGNEQFF. V usage is TRBV5-4 and J usage is TRBJ2-1, with unresolved D. The germline gives CDR1 SGHNT, CDR2 YYREEE (reference sequence). The CDR3 spans 15 residues. V lost 4 bases and J lost 6, with 17 bases in between.